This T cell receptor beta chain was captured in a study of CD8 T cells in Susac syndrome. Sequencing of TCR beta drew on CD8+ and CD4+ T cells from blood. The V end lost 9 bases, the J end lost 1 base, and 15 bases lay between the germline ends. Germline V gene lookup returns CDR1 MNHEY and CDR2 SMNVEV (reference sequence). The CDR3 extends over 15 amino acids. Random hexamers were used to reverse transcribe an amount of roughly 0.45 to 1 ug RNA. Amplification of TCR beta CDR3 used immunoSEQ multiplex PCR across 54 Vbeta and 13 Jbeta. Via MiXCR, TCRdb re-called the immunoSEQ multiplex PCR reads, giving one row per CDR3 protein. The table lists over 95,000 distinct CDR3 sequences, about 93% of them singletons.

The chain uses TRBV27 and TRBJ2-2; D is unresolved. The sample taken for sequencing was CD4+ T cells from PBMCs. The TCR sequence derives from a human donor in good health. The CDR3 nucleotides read TGTGCCAGTAGCCACCGGACGGGGAACACCGGGGAGCTGTTTTTT. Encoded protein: CASSHRTGNTGELFF.